This TCR beta chain came from a study of T cell responses to AZD1222 COVID-19 vaccine. Study findings and constraints: Among the donors, most were white British and more were female, and clonal diversity was possibly underestimated. The span of vaccine-associated CD4 TCRs extended across spike, with dominance at 160-218 and 743-854. Reports indicate that nearly half of spike-specific TCRs are directed at unmutated variant regions.

Of note for this clone: Its antigen is currently unknown.

Clones were sequenced by immunoSEQ multiplex PCR, and TCRdb holds only the in-frame ones, with some missing. This repertoire shows 77,000 or so clones, about 90% found once; its top ten account for approximately 6.5%. The source of this sequence is an adult in good health. Sequenced material: peripheral blood, taken on day 0 of MenACWY control vaccination.

The CDR3 reads CASSQGRQGVNEQFF. The CDR3 DNA is TGTGCCAGCAGCCAAGGTCGCCAGGGGGTGAATGAGCAGTTCTTC. This chain links TRBV3-1 (or the pseudogene TRBV3-2) with TRBJ2-1; TRBD1 agrees at 7 bases. Losses at the gene ends were 1 base for V and 7 bases for J; bases not matched to a gene: 7. The CDR3 loop spans 15 amino acids. Germline CDR1 and CDR2: LGHDT and YNNKEL (reference sequence).